Presented here are 25 T cell receptor beta chains from one specimen sequenced in a study of T cells in Graves' hyperthyroidism and ophthalmopathy. TCR beta CDR3 regions were amplified from RNA. The study used the HTBI primer set for a first-round RT-PCR of the TCR CDR3. TCRdb independently ran MiXCR on the multiplex PCR reads; one entry per CDR3 protein. The sample has more than 300,000 distinct CDR3 sequences; about a sixth are singletons. Sequencing used blood. The receptors shown here come from a woman in her 30s with Graves' hyperthyroidism that later progressed to Graves' ophthalmopathy.

This clonotype was picked up many times. This chain connects TRBV12-3 or TRBV12-4 to TRBJ2-5; the D is unclear. Trimming left V 6 bases short and J 2 bases short, with 4 bases between. This CDR3 contains 11 residues. The CDR3 DNA follows: TGTGCCAGCAGGCAACAAGAGACCCAGTACTTC. Protein sequence: CASRQQETQYF.

In its sample, this clonotype was seen many times. The rearrangement joins TRBV6-1 to TRBJ2-7; D gene unclear. The V end lost 5 bases, the J end lost 0 bases, and 8 bases lay between the germline ends. The germline CDR1 and CDR2 sequences are MNHNS and SASEGT. This CDR3 has 13 residues. The chain's CDR3 is CASSRDASYEQYF. As DNA, the CDR3 is TGTGCCAGCAGTCGAGACGCCTCCTACGAGCAGTACTTC.

The chain couples TRBV7-8 to TRBJ2-2, with TRBD2 identical over 7 bases. The CDR3 spans 11 residues. Trimming removed 8 bases from V and 7 bases from J; junction bases left unmatched: 1. Germline V lookup: CDR1 SGHVS, CDR2 FQNEAQ. Here the CDR3 DNA reads TGTGCCAGCTGGACTAGCGGGGAGCTGTTTTTT. Its protein is CASWTSGELFF. Full variable domain (remainder filled in from reference TRBV7-8 and TRBJ2-2): GAGVSQSPRYKVAKRGQDVALRCDPISGHVSLFWYQQALGQGPEFLTYFQNEAQLDKSGLPSDRFFAERPEGSVSTLKIQRTQQEDSAVYLCASWTSGELFFGEGSRLTVL.

This chain connects TRBV20-1 to TRBJ2-1; 9 bases map to TRBD2. The CDR3 consists of 16 residues. The ends lost 1 base at V and 6 bases at J; junction bases unmatched: 10. Germline V lookup: CDR1 DFQATT, CDR2 SNEGSKA (reference sequence). The CDR3 spells CSARAGGSGSFNEQFF. The CDR3 bases are TGCAGTGCTAGAGCCGGAGGTAGCGGGAGTTTCAATGAGCAGTTCTTC.

The chain recombines TRBV4-1 with TRBJ1-2; TRBD1 aligns across 7 bases. Trimming cost V 4 bases and J 4 bases; bases outside gene matches: 9. The length of the CDR3 is 15 residues. Germline V gene data show CDR1 as MGHRA and CDR2 as YSYEKL. The CDR3 region is CASSLFPRDSYGYTF. In nucleotides, the CDR3 is TGCGCCAGCAGCCTGTTCCCCCGGGACAGCTATGGCTACACCTTC.

The chain is built from TRBV5-4 and TRBJ1-4, with TRBD1 matching over 8 bases. Looked up from germline, CDR1 is SGHNT and CDR2 is YYREEE (reference sequence). The CDR3 length is 18 residues. V shed 3 bases and J 3 bases; nucleotides not matched to a gene: 13. CDR3: CASSSADGQGVSNEKLFF. The CDR3 region has the DNA TGTGCCAGCAGCTCGGCGGATGGACAGGGCGTATCTAATGAAAAACTGTTTTTT.

This clonotype was recorded many times. This chain joins TRBV30 and TRBJ2-2; D remains unclear. Trimming stripped 3 bases from V and 0 bases from J, with 5 bases between. Germline CDR1 is GTSNPN and CDR2 is SVGIG (reference sequence). The CDR3 covers 13 residues. CDR3 DNA sequence: TGTGCCTGGAGCCAGACGAACACCGGGGAGCTGTTTTTT. Protein sequence: CAWSQTNTGELFF.

This clonotype was picked up a small number of times. CDR3 nucleotides: TGTGCCAGCAGCCCCCTCCCGGACGATGAGCAGTTCTTC. As protein: CASSPLPDDEQFF. The rearrangement links TRBV7-9 to TRBJ2-1; no clear D. From germline, CDR1 is SEHNR and CDR2 FQNEAQ (reference sequence). Trimming took off 5 bases at V and 8 bases at J, with 13 bases between the two ends. This CDR3 is 13 amino acids long.

There are many counts of this clonotype. The chain has TRBV3-1 and TRBJ2-5; 11 nucleotides agree with TRBD2. After removal of 1 base from V and 1 base from J, the junction contained 5 bases not matched to a gene. This CDR3 spans 17 amino acids. CDR1 is LGHDT, CDR2 YNNKEL, per germline (reference sequence). The CDR3 DNA follows: TGTGCCAGCAGCCAAGCGAGACTAGCGGGACTCCAAGAGACCCAGTACTTC. It yields the protein CASSQARLAGLQETQYF.

In its sample, this clonotype was seen many times. The J gene is TRBJ2-2, the V gene TRBV6-2 or TRBV6-3; 11 positions match TRBD1. The V gene's germline CDR1 is MNHEY and CDR2 SVGEGT. The J segment lost 5 bases and the V segment lost 8 bases, leaving 7 bases of the junction unmatched. This CDR3 region has 15 residues. The CDR3 region has the DNA TGTGCCAGCGACTGGACAGGGGGCTTGACCGGGGAGCTGTTTTTT. Amino acids: CASDWTGGLTGELFF.

The V call is TRBV14, the J call TRBJ2-5; no clear D. Germline CDR1 and CDR2: SGHDN and FVKESK. The length of the CDR3 is 16 residues. The V end lost 1 base, the J end lost 5 bases, and 17 bases lay between the germline ends. Here the CDR3 DNA reads TGTGCCAGCAGCCAAGTCTTTATTTCTGCTTTTGAGACCCAGTACTTC. It codes for CASSQVFISAFETQYF.

The V gene is TRBV12-3 or TRBV12-4, the J gene TRBJ1-5; D is undetermined. Trimming removed 3 bases from V and 1 base from J, with 7 bases in between. CDR3 size: 14 residues. The CDR3 sequence: CASSFLSSNQPQHF. The CDR3 DNA reads TGTGCCAGCAGTTTTTTGTCAAGCAATCAGCCCCAGCATTTT.

This clonotype has only one observation. This rearrangement joins TRBV3-1 to TRBJ2-2; 13 nucleotides line up with TRBD2. V trimming: 1 base; J trimming: 0 bases; junction bases outside the gene matches: 2. The CDR3 extends over 18 amino acids. In germline, CDR1 is LGHDT, CDR2 YNNKEL (reference sequence). The CDR3 loop reads CASSQGGLAGSNTGELFF. CDR3 bases: TGTGCCAGCAGCCAAGGGGGACTAGCGGGGTCGAACACCGGGGAGCTGTTTTTT.

The rearrangement uses TRBV29-1 and TRBJ2-1; D is ambiguous. CDR3 length equals 12 residues. The germline gives CDR1 SQVTM, CDR2 ANQGSEA. V was clipped by 1 base and J by 5 bases, with 6 bases between them. The CDR3 protein is CSVEGLHNEQFF. In DNA form, the CDR3 reads TGCAGCGTTGAAGGTCTTCACAATGAGCAGTTCTTC.

This clonotype has a count of ten or more. V is TRBV6-1 and J is TRBJ1-4; 8 bases align to TRBD1. CDR1 is MNHNS and CDR2 is SASEGT in the germline V gene. V lost 6 bases and J lost 2; bases outside the gene matches: 8. The CDR3 length is 16 residues. In DNA, the CDR3 is TGTGCCAGCAGGGAAAACGGACAGGGCACTAATGAAAAACTGTTTTTT. It translates to CASRENGQGTNEKLFF.

This rearrangement joins TRBV18 to TRBJ2-7; maybe TRBD1 (6 bases). The length of the CDR3 is 17 residues. The germline V gene encodes CDR1 KGHSH and CDR2 LQKENI. V gave up 4 bases and J gave up 6 bases, with 25 bases separating them. The CDR3 region is CASSRGEQGNLEVEQYF. Written as DNA, the CDR3 is TGTGCCAGCTCACGTGGGGAACAGGGAAACCTGGAGGTCGAGCAGTACTTC.

This clonotype came up many times. This chain joins TRBV6-1 and TRBJ2-7; TRBD1 matches at 10 bases. The CDR3 covers 17 residues. Germline V gives CDR1 MNHNS, CDR2 SASEGT. Trimming removed 5 bases from V and 6 bases from J; junction bases left unmatched: 16. This chain's CDR3 is CASSPDRGLFSGIEQYF. The CDR3, as DNA: TGTGCCAGCAGTCCCGACAGGGGGCTTTTCTCTGGAATCGAGCAGTACTTC.

The table lists this clonotype with a few counts. The rearrangement joins TRBV30 to TRBJ2-2, with 9 bases aligning to TRBD2. Germline assignment: CDR1 GTSNPN and CDR2 SVGIG (reference sequence). This CDR3 spans 13 amino acids. V was clipped by 8 bases and J by 6 bases; unmatched bases: 7. The CDR3 protein is CARPGTSPGELFF. The CDR3 DNA follows: TGTGCCCGACCCGGGACTAGCCCCGGGGAGCTGTTTTTT.

Note on this clonotype: A junction boundary mismatches the germline segment, possibly from a read error. This chain connects TRBV2 to TRBJ2-2; a possible D gene is TRBD2 (5 bases). Germline CDR1 is SNHLY and CDR2 is FYNNEI. The CDR3 length is 14 residues. CDR3: CASSESLGAGELLF. In DNA, the CDR3 is TGTGCCAGCAGTGAATCCTTAGGTGCCGGGGAGCTGCTTTTT.

In its sample, this clonotype was seen many times. The rearrangement joins TRBV30 to TRBJ1-6; D not resolved. This CDR3 spans 14 amino acids. V dropped 0 bases and J dropped 5 bases, with 8 bases sitting between them. Germline CDR1 reads GTSNPN; CDR2 reads SVGIG (reference sequence). Here the CDR3 reads CAWSVVRDNSPLHF. In DNA form, the CDR3 reads TGTGCCTGGAGTGTAGTCAGAGATAATTCACCCCTCCACTTT.

The chain is built from TRBV2 and TRBJ2-1; maybe TRBD2 (6 bases). CDR3 length: 16 amino acids. Trimming took off 3 bases at V and 6 bases at J, with 18 bases between the two ends. Germline CDR1 SNHLY, CDR2 FYNNEI. The CDR3 loop is CASSDSAGFGGNEQFF. In DNA, the CDR3 is TGTGCCAGCAGTGATTCAGCCGGGTTCGGGGGCAATGAGCAGTTCTTC.

This clonotype has a count of ten or more. This rearrangement joins TRBV27 to TRBJ1-5; D is perhaps TRBD1 (5 bases). The germline V and J ends were trimmed by 4 bases and 6 bases, with 22 bases remaining between them. Germline V lookup: CDR1 MNHEY, CDR2 SMNVEV (reference sequence). This CDR3 is 17 amino acids long. The CDR3 region is CASSSLGPTGVGQPQHF. CDR3 nucleotide sequence: TGTGCCAGCAGTTCCCTCGGGCCCACGGGGGTGGGTCAGCCCCAGCATTTT.

The chain employs TRBV7-9 and TRBJ2-1; 8 nucleotides align to TRBD2. The ends lost 6 bases at V and 3 bases at J; junction bases unmatched: 7. The CDR3 contains 15 residues. Germline CDR1 SEHNR, CDR2 FQNEAQ (reference sequence). The CDR3 region has the DNA TGTGCCAGCAGTTCACGGGAGGGCATCTACAATGAGCAGTTCTTC. Translation: CASSSREGIYNEQFF.

Written as DNA, the CDR3 is TGTGCCAGCAGCTCTTCCGACAGGGATAAACTGTTTTTT. This gives the protein CASSSSDRDKLFF. The chain employs TRBV7-7 and TRBJ1-4; 7 bases agree with TRBD1. Unmatched junction bases numbered 7, after V lost 4 bases and J lost 11 bases. Germline V gene lookup returns CDR1 SSHAT and CDR2 FNYEAQ (reference sequence). CDR3 length equals 13 residues.

In this sample, this clonotype turned up many times. The gene calls are TRBV20-1 and TRBJ1-2; unclear D gene. This CDR3 has 13 amino acids. Germline values: CDR1 DFQATT, CDR2 SNEGSKA (reference sequence). Trimming removed 6 bases at V and 4 bases at J, with 15 bases between. CDR3 bases: TGCAGTGCAAAGGACGGTCTGGCCTATGGCTACACCTTC. As protein: CSAKDGLAYGYTF.